The 18 T cell receptor beta chains in this list originate from one sample, sequenced in a study of cytomegalovirus exposure and HLA in healthy donors. Both 60 Vbeta primers and 13 Jbeta primers went into the PCR. The table came from immunoSEQ multiplex PCR; TCRdb's copy has only in-frame clones and leaves some out. Among about 150,000 clones listed, roughly 80% were seen once. The source material was PBMCs. These receptors were collected from a male donor in good health and CMV-seronegative.

This clone occurred a few times. J is TRBJ1-1 and V is TRBV6-5; no reliable D call. V dropped 0 bases and J dropped 2 bases, with 10 bases sitting between them. Germline assignment: CDR1 MNHEY and CDR2 SVGAGI. CDR3 length: 15 residues. In DNA form, the CDR3 reads TGTGCCAGCAGTTACTCCAGGACGGGAAACACTGAAGCTTTCTTT. Translating gives CASSYSRTGNTEAFF.

J is TRBJ1-1 and V is TRBV6-6; D not certain. Per germline, CDR1 MNHNY and CDR2 SVGAGI (reference sequence). The CDR3 loop spans 10 amino acids. V lost 8 bases and J 4 bases, leaving 5 bases between the germline ends. The CDR3 is CASLVTEAFF. In DNA, the CDR3 is TGTGCCAGCCTAGTCACTGAAGCTTTCTTT.

The rearrangement uses TRBV6-1 and TRBJ1-1; TRBD1 might be the D (5 bases). There are 12 residues in the CDR3. Deletions cut 5 bases from V and 5 bases from J, with 9 bases between. Germline V CDR1 and CDR2: MNHNS, SASEGT. The CDR3 coding sequence is TGTGCCAGCAGTCCCAGGGTAACTGAAGCTTTCTTT. This codes for CASSPRVTEAFF.

This chain connects TRBV2 to TRBJ2-5, with D unclear. The CDR3 spans 14 residues. Germline values: CDR1 SNHLY, CDR2 FYNNEI. With 1 base removed from V and 6 bases from J, the gap between germline ends came to 12 bases. For the CDR3, the DNA is TGTGCCAGCAGTGAAGGTAGACTCGCGAAGACCCAGTACTTC. Translation gives CASSEGRLAKTQYF.

DNA of the CDR3: TGTGCCAGCAGTGCCGGGACAGGGGGGTATGAGCAGTTCTTC. Its translation is CASSAGTGGYEQFF. The chain links TRBV27 to TRBJ2-1; TRBD1 agrees at 11 bases. The V gene end was trimmed by 5 bases and the J gene end by 8 bases; junction bases not matched to a gene: 5. The CDR3 has 14 residues. Looked up from germline, CDR1 is MNHEY and CDR2 is SMNVEV (reference sequence).

On this clone itself: Other DNA sequences in this sample translate to the same CDR3. J is TRBJ1-1 and V is TRBV2, with D maybe TRBD1 (6 bases). V lost 3 bases and J 4 bases, leaving 9 bases between the germline ends. CDR1 and CDR2 (germline): SNHLY, FYNNEI. CDR3 length: 13 amino acids. CDR3 residues: CASSDRGGTEAFF. The CDR3 DNA reads as TGTGCCAGCAGTGATCGAGGGGGCACTGAAGCTTTCTTT.

The rearrangement uses TRBV9 and TRBJ2-3; no clear D. Germline lookup yields CDR1 SGDLS and CDR2 YYNGEE. The CDR3 loop spans 15 amino acids. V shed 0 bases and J shed 0 bases, with 8 bases lying between them. CDR3 region: CASSVAPTSTDTQYF. In nucleotides, the CDR3 is TGTGCCAGCAGCGTAGCACCAACTAGCACAGATACGCAGTATTTT.

This sequence joins TRBV30 and TRBJ1-6; possible D gene TRBD1, 5 bases. The CDR3 contains 19 residues. Germline CDR1 is GTSNPN and CDR2 is SVGIG (reference sequence). V lost 1 base and J 9 bases, leaving 28 bases between the germline ends. CDR3 nucleotides: TGTGCCTGGAGTGCCTACCGAGGCCGGACACTAAACCCTAGTTCACCCCTCCACTTT. Residues: CAWSAYRGRTLNPSSPLHF.

This clone was found a few times. The V gene is TRBV9, the J gene TRBJ2-5, with 15 positions matching TRBD2. Germline CDR1 is SGDLS and CDR2 is YYNGEE. Trimming removed 4 bases from V and 5 bases from J; junction bases left unmatched: 6. The CDR3 consists of 16 residues. CDR3 in DNA: TGTGCCAGCAGCCTTCGGACTAGCGGGGGGGCGGAGACCCAGTACTTC. It yields the protein CASSLRTSGGAETQYF.

The rearrangement links TRBV10-3 to TRBJ1-3, with 9 nucleotides matching TRBD1. Germline loops: CDR1 ENHRY, CDR2 SYGVKD. This CDR3 has 13 residues. V trimming: 10 bases; J trimming: 3 bases; junction bases outside the gene matches: 4. CDR3 sequence reads: CATGTGFGNTIYF. The DNA for the CDR3 is TGTGCCACCGGGACAGGGTTTGGAAACACCATATATTTT.

This clone was seen only a few times. This chain joins TRBV5-4 and TRBJ2-7; D not certain. Germline loops: CDR1 SGHNT, CDR2 YYREEE (reference sequence). The CDR3 is made up of 11 amino acids. Trimming pared 4 bases from V and 4 bases from J, leaving 6 bases between. The CDR3 reads CASSTQYEQYF. The CDR3 coding sequence is TGTGCCAGCAGCACCCAGTACGAGCAGTACTTC.

This chain joins TRBV7-9 and TRBJ1-3, with D maybe TRBD1 (6 bases). The CDR3 spans 13 residues. Trimming removed 8 bases from V and 6 bases from J, with 14 bases in between. Looked up from germline, CDR1 is SEHNR and CDR2 is FQNEAQ (reference sequence). CDR3: CASDRTAQNTIYF. CDR3 DNA sequence: TGTGCCAGCGACCGGACAGCCCAAAACACCATATATTTT.

The chain uses TRBV5-5 and TRBJ1-5; D call uncertain. The germline CDR1 and CDR2 sequences are SGHKS and YYEKEE (reference sequence). The CDR3 runs to 13 residues. Trimming removed 2 bases at V and 1 base at J, with 4 bases between. CDR3 residues: CASSFQSNQPQHF. CDR3 DNA sequence: TGTGCCAGCAGCTTCCAGAGCAATCAGCCCCAGCATTTT.

The gene calls are TRBV7-2 and TRBJ2-5; a possible D gene is TRBD1 (5 bases). The CDR3 is made up of 15 amino acids. Per the germline V gene, CDR1 is SGHTA and CDR2 is FQGNSA. V was shortened by 1 base and J by 2 bases, with 11 bases between the two germline ends. CDR3 protein: CASSLVTGPQETQYF. CDR3 coding DNA: TGTGCCAGCAGCTTAGTAACAGGTCCGCAAGAGACCCAGTACTTC.

This chain joins TRBV7-2 and TRBJ1-2; 7 nucleotides agree with TRBD1. V gave up 5 bases and J gave up 0 bases; unmatched junction bases: 6. Germline V lookup: CDR1 SGHTA, CDR2 FQGNSA. The CDR3 covers 15 residues. For the CDR3, the DNA is TGTGCCAGCAGCCAGAGGGGACAGACTAACTATGGCTACACCTTC. It is translated as CASSQRGQTNYGYTF.

J is TRBJ1-5 and V is TRBV9; no definite D call. The CDR3 contains 15 residues. The germline CDR1 and CDR2 sequences are SGDLS and YYNGEE. V shed 2 bases and J shed 1 base, with 10 bases lying between them. The CDR3 DNA is TGTGCCAGCAGCGTCTCAGGCCAGAGCAATCAGCCCCAGCATTTT. Its protein product is CASSVSGQSNQPQHF.

The chain recombines TRBV5-8 with TRBJ2-6; no clear D. The CDR3 contains 15 residues. Trimming cost V 2 bases and J 1 base, with 7 bases left between them. CDR1 SGHTS and CDR2 YDEGEE come from the germline V gene. The chain's CDR3 is CASSFVRSGANVLTF. The CDR3 bases are TGTGCCAGCAGCTTTGTGCGGTCTGGGGCCAACGTCCTGACTTTC.

The rearrangement links TRBV7-8 to TRBJ2-7; 9 nucleotides line up with TRBD2. CDR1 is SGHVS, CDR2 FQNEAQ, per germline. V was pared by 5 bases and J by 3 bases, with 11 bases of the junction left unmatched. The CDR3 has 16 residues. The CDR3 region is CASSPGAGGSYYEQYF. As DNA, the CDR3 is TGTGCCAGCAGCCCTGGAGCGGGGGGCTCCTACTACGAGCAGTACTTC. The full variable domain, in which reference TRBV7-8 and TRBJ2-7 provide the parts outside the CDR3, is GAGVSQSPRYKVAKRGQDVALRCDPISGHVSLFWYQQALGQGPEFLTYFQNEAQLDKSGLPSDRFFAERPEGSVSTLKIQRTQQEDSAVYLCASSPGAGGSYYEQYFGPGTRLTVT.